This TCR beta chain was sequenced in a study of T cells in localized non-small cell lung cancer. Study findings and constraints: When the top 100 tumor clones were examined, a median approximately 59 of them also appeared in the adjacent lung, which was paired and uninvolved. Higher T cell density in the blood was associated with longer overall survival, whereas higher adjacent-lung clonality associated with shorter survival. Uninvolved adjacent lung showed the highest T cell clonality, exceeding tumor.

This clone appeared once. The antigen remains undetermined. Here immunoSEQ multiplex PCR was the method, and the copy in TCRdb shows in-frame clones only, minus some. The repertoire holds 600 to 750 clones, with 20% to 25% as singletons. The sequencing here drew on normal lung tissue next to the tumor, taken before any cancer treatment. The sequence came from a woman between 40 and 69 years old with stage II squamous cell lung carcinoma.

In DNA form, the CDR3 reads TGCGCCAGCAGCTTAGGACAGGGGAACTCTGGAAACACCATATATTTT. Translation gives CASSLGQGNSGNTIYF. This chain connects TRBV5-1 to TRBJ1-3; 9 bases agree with TRBD1. This CDR3 is built from 16 residues. The germline gives CDR1 SGHRS, CDR2 YFSETQ. J gave up 0 bases and V 2 bases, and 3 bases lay outside the gene matches.